These 24 T cell receptor beta chains originate from one sample sequenced in a study of T-cell reconstitution after alpha-beta-depleted transplantation in children. Unique molecular identifiers were built into the TCRbeta library. A single record per CDR3 protein comes from TCRdb applying MiXCR to the PCR reads. The sample lists around 210,000 distinct CDR3 sequences, roughly 6.6% occurring once. Sequencing used PBMCs, obtained before TCRalphabeta/CD19-depleted stem cell transplant. Receptors originate from a boy younger than 10 with acute lymphoblastic leukemia, due to receive a stem cell transplant.

J is TRBJ1-1 and V is TRBV19; 7 nucleotides agree with TRBD1. With V trimmed by 8 bases and J by 3 bases, 6 bases remained unmatched. The CDR3 is 13 residues long. Germline V gene sequence: CDR1 LNHDA, CDR2 SQIVND (reference sequence). The CDR3 protein is CASDRVGDTEAFF. For the CDR3, the DNA is TGTGCCAGTGACAGGGTAGGAGACACTGAAGCTTTCTTT.

This clonotype was recorded at least ten times. The chain carries TRBV27 and TRBJ1-2; the D is unclear. This CDR3 is built from 14 residues. CDR1 is MNHEY and CDR2 is SMNVEV in the germline V gene (reference sequence). V was pared by 0 bases and J by 4 bases, with 9 bases between. The chain's CDR3 is CASSLSSDFYGYTF. In nucleotides, the CDR3 is TGTGCCAGCAGTTTATCGTCAGACTTCTATGGCTACACCTTC.

The chain uses TRBV7-9 and TRBJ2-7; D may be TRBD2 (7 bases). Germline V gene lookup returns CDR1 SEHNR and CDR2 FQNEAQ (reference sequence). The CDR3 is made up of 13 amino acids. V was shortened by 5 bases and J by 6 bases, with 14 bases between the two germline ends. As DNA, the CDR3 is TGTGCCAGCAGCCGAGGGGGGGGCGGCGAGCAGTACTTC. Encoded protein: CASSRGGGGEQYF. Supplemented by reference TRBV7-9 and TRBJ2-7, the full variable domain reads DTGVSQNPRHKITKRGQNVTFRCDPISEHNRLYWYRQTLGQGPEFLTYFQNEAQLEKSRLLSDRFSAERPKGSFSTLEIQRTEQGDSAMYLCASSRGGGGEQYFGPGTRLTVT.

This clonotype was picked up many times. The chain employs TRBV28 and TRBJ1-1; 8 bases line up with TRBD1. The V gene's germline CDR1 is MDHEN and CDR2 SYDVKM. This CDR3 is 15 amino acids long. J lost 4 bases, V lost 3 bases, and 7 bases had no gene match. In DNA, the CDR3 is TGTGCCAGCAGTTTTGGGGACAGGACTCTCACTGAAGCTTTCTTT. Translated, it gives CASSFGDRTLTEAFF.

The sample holds a few counts of this clonotype. The chain links TRBV19 to TRBJ2-7, with 15 bases that match TRBD2. Germline V CDR1 and CDR2: LNHDA, SQIVND (reference sequence). The CDR3 is 15 residues long. V lost 4 bases, J lost 5 bases, and 3 bases stayed unmatched. CDR3 protein: CASSTGTSGRNEQYF. CDR3 sequence (DNA): TGTGCCAGTAGTACCGGGACTAGCGGGAGGAACGAGCAGTACTTC.

This clonotype has at least ten counts. The chain combines TRBV27 with TRBJ1-1, with TRBD1 matching over 10 bases. The CDR3 loop spans 16 amino acids. CDR1 is MNHEY, CDR2 SMNVEV, per germline (reference sequence). With V trimmed by 8 bases and J by 4 bases, 13 bases remained unmatched. CDR3 protein: CASFPSMTGGLTEAFF. DNA of the CDR3: TGTGCCAGCTTCCCATCTATGACAGGGGGCCTCACTGAAGCTTTCTTT.

In this sample, this clonotype turned up many times. This sequence joins TRBV28 and TRBJ2-3; D remains ambiguous. With 1 base removed from V and 6 bases from J, the gap between germline ends came to 8 bases. Germline CDR1 is MDHEN and CDR2 is SYDVKM. This CDR3 has 13 residues. This chain's CDR3 is CASSLSQGDTQYF. In DNA form, the CDR3 reads TGTGCCAGCAGTTTATCACAAGGGGATACGCAGTATTTT.

This clonotype was observed at least ten times. The J gene is TRBJ2-1, the V gene TRBV6-1, with TRBD2 identical over 13 bases. Germline V gene lookup returns CDR1 MNHNS and CDR2 SASEGT. The CDR3 covers 16 residues. With V trimmed by 6 bases and J by 5 bases, 7 bases remained unmatched. The chain's CDR3 is CASSWTSGRLDNEQFF. DNA of the CDR3: TGTGCCAGCAGCTGGACTAGCGGGAGACTCGACAATGAGCAGTTCTTC.

This clonotype has ten or more counts. The chain has TRBV28 and TRBJ1-5; tentative D call: TRBD1 (5 bases). The germline CDR1 and CDR2 sequences are MDHEN and SYDVKM. Trimming left V 5 bases short and J 0 bases short, with 14 bases between. This CDR3 comprises 16 residues. The CDR3 DNA reads TGTGCCAGCAGTAAGAGACAGTTTCCTAGCAATCAGCCCCAGCATTTT. Translating gives CASSKRQFPSNQPQHF.

This clonotype was counted many times. V and J are TRBV20-1 and TRBJ2-7; 12 nucleotides line up with TRBD2. V gave up 7 bases and J gave up 4 bases; unmatched junction bases: 8. The CDR3 is made up of 14 amino acids. Germline V lookup: CDR1 DFQATT, CDR2 SNEGSKA (reference sequence). CDR3: CSVSSSGRAYEQYF. The CDR3 DNA reads as TGCAGTGTTTCATCTAGCGGGAGGGCGTACGAGCAGTACTTC.

The chain joins TRBV25-1 to TRBJ2-7, with TRBD2 matching 9 bases. The CDR3 is 15 amino acids. The V segment lost 3 bases and the J segment 5 bases; nucleotides outside the gene matches: 8. Germline-derived CDR1 and CDR2 are MGHDK and SYGVNS. The CDR3 region has the DNA TGTGCCAGCAGTGACCTTTCGACTAGCGGCCACGAGCAGTACTTC. It specifies CASSDLSTSGHEQYF.

This clonotype was detected a few times. This chain connects TRBV5-5 to TRBJ2-2, with TRBD2 matching 8 bases. Germline V gene data show CDR1 as SGHKS and CDR2 as YYEKEE (reference sequence). The CDR3 sequence is 14 residues long. V lost 0 bases to trimming and J lost 6 bases; unmatched junction nucleotides: 1. CDR3 nucleotide sequence: TGTGCCAGCAGCTTGGCCGGGGGGGCCGGGGAGCTGTTTTTT. This translates into CASSLAGGAGELFF.

This clonotype was seen repeatedly, ten times or more. This chain joins TRBV10-3 and TRBJ2-1; D unresolved. The length of the CDR3 is 13 residues. In germline, CDR1 is ENHRY, CDR2 SYGVKD. V was trimmed by 4 bases and J by 5 bases, leaving 9 bases between them. The CDR3 here is CAISGSWDNEQFF. CDR3 nucleotide sequence: TGTGCCATCAGTGGTTCATGGGACAATGAGCAGTTCTTC.

This clonotype was detected many times. The V gene is TRBV28, the J gene TRBJ2-7; 9 bases fit TRBD1. The CDR3 is 14 residues long. V shed 6 bases, J shed 5 bases, and the junction held 8 bases outside the gene matches. From germline, CDR1 is MDHEN and CDR2 SYDVKM. CDR3 amino acids: CASRPSGTGNEQYF. In DNA form, the CDR3 reads TGTGCCAGCAGACCCTCCGGGACAGGGAACGAGCAGTACTTC.

This clonotype was counted a few times. The chain carries TRBV10-3 and TRBJ2-2; D is unresolved. V was pared by 4 bases and J by 1 base, with 10 bases between. CDR3 length equals 15 residues. Germline V CDR1 and CDR2: ENHRY, SYGVKD. For the CDR3, the DNA is TGTGCCATCAGTGGTTCGGGTGGGAACACCGGGGAGCTGTTTTTT. Protein sequence: CAISGSGGNTGELFF.

This clonotype was recorded a few times. The chain is built from TRBV6-5 and TRBJ1-3, with D uncertain. Germline CDR1 reads MNHEY; CDR2 reads SVGAGI. V was trimmed by 7 bases and J by 2 bases, leaving 15 bases between them. The CDR3 loop spans 15 amino acids. Here the CDR3 reads CASTLDVSTGNTIYF. The CDR3 region has the DNA TGTGCCAGCACCCTAGATGTTTCTACTGGAAACACCATATATTTT.

Worth noting for this clonotype: This could be a read error, since a much larger clone is one nucleotide away. The V and J genes are TRBV12-3 or TRBV12-4 and TRBJ2-1, with D perhaps being TRBD1 or TRBD2 (5 bases each). The CDR3 is 19 amino acids. The DNA of the CDR3 is TGTGCCTGCAGTTTTGGGGGAATCCTAATAGGTAGCTCCTACAATGAGCAGTTCTTC. Its translation is CACSFGGILIGSSYNEQFF.

Ten or more counts support this clonotype. The chain joins TRBV7-6 to TRBJ2-6; TRBD1 or TRBD2 may be the D gene (5 bases each). V was shortened by 2 bases and J by 2 bases, with 13 bases between the two germline ends. Germline loops: CDR1 SGHVS, CDR2 FNYEAQ. The CDR3 is 17 residues long. CDR3: CASSLLLGDAGANVLTF. CDR3 DNA: TGTGCCAGCAGCTTATTATTAGGGGACGCTGGGGCCAACGTCCTGACTTTC.

This clonotype was found many times. The chain joins TRBV20-1 to TRBJ2-1; D is perhaps TRBD2 (5 bases). CDR1 and CDR2 from the germline V gene are DFQATT and SNEGSKA (reference sequence). V was pared by 5 bases and J by 0 bases, with 14 bases between. The CDR3 has 15 amino acids. The CDR3 region is CSAGGPSRSYNEQFF. CDR3 DNA: TGCAGTGCTGGCGGCCCTAGCCGCTCCTACAATGAGCAGTTCTTC.

The chain combines TRBV7-2 with TRBJ2-5; D is undetermined. CDR1 and CDR2 from the germline V gene are SGHTA and FQGNSA. The CDR3 extends over 15 amino acids. Trimming removed 0 bases from V and 1 base from J, with 9 bases in between. The DNA for the CDR3 is TGTGCCAGCAGCTTAGCGTTGCGGAGCCAAGAGACCCAGTACTTC. Translated: CASSLALRSQETQYF. The full variable domain, its missing parts supplied by reference TRBV7-2 and TRBJ2-5, is GAGVSQSPSNKVTEKGKDVELRCDPISGHTALYWYRQSLGQGLEFLIYFQGNSAPDKSGLPSDRFSAERTGGSVSTLTIQRTQQEDSAVYLCASSLALRSQETQYFGPGTRLLVL.

This clonotype came up many times. J is TRBJ2-2 and V is TRBV6-5, with unresolved D. The V gene's germline CDR1 is MNHEY and CDR2 SVGAGI. This CDR3 spans 13 amino acids. V was pared by 2 bases and J by 4 bases, with 5 bases between. Here the CDR3 reads CASSYLRTGELFF. The CDR3 coding sequence is TGTGCCAGCAGTTACCTGCGCACCGGGGAGCTGTTTTTT.

This clonotype has ten or more counts. V is TRBV28 and J is TRBJ1-1, with no clear D. Germline lookup yields CDR1 MDHEN and CDR2 SYDVKM. The V end was cut by 3 bases, the J end by 7 bases, with 9 bases between. The length of the CDR3 is 12 residues. The CDR3 nucleotides read TGTGCCAGCAGTTTGAATACTTTTGAAGCTTTCTTT. Its protein product is CASSLNTFEAFF.

This clonotype was seen more than once but under ten times. V is TRBV3-1 and J is TRBJ2-1; D remains ambiguous. Germline V gives CDR1 LGHDT, CDR2 YNNKEL (reference sequence). Trimming cost V 6 bases and J 8 bases, with 20 bases left between them. This CDR3 region has 15 residues. DNA of the CDR3: TGTGCCAGCAGTAGAACTGGGTCGCTCGGTCATGAGCAGTTCTTC. This gives the protein CASSRTGSLGHEQFF.

This clonotype was observed many times. This chain joins TRBV7-8 and TRBJ2-3, with 13 nucleotides matching TRBD2. The J segment lost 3 bases and the V segment lost 3 bases, leaving 15 bases of the junction unmatched. The length of the CDR3 is 20 residues. Germline CDR1 reads SGHVS; CDR2 reads FQNEAQ. The CDR3 reads CASSLPTSGRPKAGTDTQYF. The DNA for the CDR3 is TGTGCCAGCAGCTTGCCGACTAGCGGGAGGCCCAAGGCAGGGACAGATACGCAGTATTTT. Variable domain in full (rest from reference TRBV7-8 and TRBJ2-3): GAGVSQSPRYKVAKRGQDVALRCDPISGHVSLFWYQQALGQGPEFLTYFQNEAQLDKSGLPSDRFFAERPEGSVSTLKIQRTQQEDSAVYLCASSLPTSGRPKAGTDTQYFGPGTRLTVL.